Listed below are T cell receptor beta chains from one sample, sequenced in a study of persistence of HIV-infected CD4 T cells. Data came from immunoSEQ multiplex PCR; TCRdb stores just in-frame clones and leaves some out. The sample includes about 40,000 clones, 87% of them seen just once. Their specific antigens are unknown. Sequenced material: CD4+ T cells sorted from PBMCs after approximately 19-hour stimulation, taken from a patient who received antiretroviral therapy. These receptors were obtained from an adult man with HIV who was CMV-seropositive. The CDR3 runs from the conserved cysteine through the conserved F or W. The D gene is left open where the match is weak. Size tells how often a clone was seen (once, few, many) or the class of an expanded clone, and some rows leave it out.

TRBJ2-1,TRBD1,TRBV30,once,CAWSRDRKSTQFF,TGTGCCTGGAGTAGGGACAGGAAGTCCACCCAGTTCTTC
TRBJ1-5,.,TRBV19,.,CASRGRESDQPQHF,TGTGCCAGTAGAGGGAGGGAATCCGATCAGCCCCAGCATTTT
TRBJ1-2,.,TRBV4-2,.,CASSPGTGPYGYTF,TGTGCCAGCAGCCCTGGCACAGGGCCCTATGGCTACACCTTC
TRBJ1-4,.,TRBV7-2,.,CASSLPATNEKLFF,TGTGCCAGCAGCTTACCTGCAACTAATGAAAAACTGTTTTTT
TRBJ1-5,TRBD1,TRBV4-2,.,CASSQEAAVDRGDQPQHF,TGTGCCAGCAGCCAAGAAGCAGCCGTGGACAGGGGGGATCAGCCCCAGCATTTT
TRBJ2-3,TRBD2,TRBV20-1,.,CSASKAGGRGDTQYF,TGCAGTGCTAGTAAGGCGGGGGGGCGCGGAGATACGCAGTATTTT
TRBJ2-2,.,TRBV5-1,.,CASSLEGGRELFF,TGCGCCAGCAGCTTGGAAGGGGGACGGGAGCTGTTTTTT
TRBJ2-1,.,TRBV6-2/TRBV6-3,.,CASSHQGPTSTYNEQFF,TGTGCCAGCAGTCACCAGGGCCCTACTAGTACCTACAATGAGCAGTTCTTC
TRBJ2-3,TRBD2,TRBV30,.,CAWSVRVLAGFTDTQYF,TGTGCCTGGAGTGTCAGGGTACTAGCGGGATTCACAGATACGCAGTATTTT
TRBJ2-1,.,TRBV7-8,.,CASSLGLTPSGSYNEQFF,TGTGCCAGCAGCTTAGGGCTTACCCCTTCCGGCTCCTACAATGAGCAGTTCTTC
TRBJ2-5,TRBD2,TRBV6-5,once,CASSYSVTAYGGAQYF,TGTGCCAGCAGTTACTCGGTAACAGCCTACGGGGGGGCCCAGTACTTC
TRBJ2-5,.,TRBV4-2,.,CASSQPGPQETQYF,TGTGCCAGCAGCCAACCGGGACCCCAAGAGACCCAGTACTTC
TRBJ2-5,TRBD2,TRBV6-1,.,CASSEAPQLAVETQYF,TGTGCCAGCAGTGAAGCGCCCCAACTAGCGGTAGAGACCCAGTACTTC
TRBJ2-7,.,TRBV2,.,CASRGQFLLYEQYF,TGTGCCAGCAGAGGACAGTTCCTTCTCTACGAGCAGTACTTC
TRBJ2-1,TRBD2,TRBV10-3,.,CAISESSGGDHGEQFF,TGTGCCATCAGTGAGTCTAGCGGGGGGGATCACGGTGAGCAGTTCTTC
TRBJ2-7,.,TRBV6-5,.,CASSYEGLLTYEQYF,TGTGCCAGCAGTTACGAGGGATTACTCACCTACGAGCAGTACTTC
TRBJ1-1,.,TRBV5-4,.,CASSLAGRAGDTEAFF,TGTGCCAGCAGCTTGGCCGGCAGGGCTGGGGACACTGAAGCTTTCTTT
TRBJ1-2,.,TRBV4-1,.,CASSQTGKAYGYTF,TGCGCCAGCAGCCAAACAGGGAAGGCCTATGGCTACACCTTC
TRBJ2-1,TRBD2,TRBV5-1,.,CASSLGASGSSRGSYNEQFF,TGCGCCAGCAGCTTGGGGGCTAGCGGGAGTAGTAGAGGCTCCTACAATGAGCAGTTCTTC
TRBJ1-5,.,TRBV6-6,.,CASSSEQGLLYQPQHF,TGTGCCAGCAGTTCCGAACAGGGTTTGCTTTATCAGCCCCAGCATTTT
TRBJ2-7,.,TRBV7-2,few,CASSLELLHEQYF,TGTGCCAGCAGCTTAGAGCTGCTCCACGAGCAGTACTTC
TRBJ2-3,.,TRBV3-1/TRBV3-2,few,CASSQDSASIHTQYF,TGTGCCAGCAGCCAAGATTCCGCTAGCATCCATACGCAGTATTTT
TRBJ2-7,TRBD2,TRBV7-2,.,CASSFIAGDSYEQYF,TGTGCCAGCAGCTTTATAGCGGGAGATAGCTACGAGCAGTACTTC
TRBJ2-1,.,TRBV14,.,CASSKSFREQFF,TGTGCCAGCAGCAAATCCTTTCGGGAGCAGTTCTTC
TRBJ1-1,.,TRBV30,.,CAWSPSHLNTEAFF,TGTGCCTGGAGTCCCTCCCATCTGAACACTGAAGCTTTCTTT
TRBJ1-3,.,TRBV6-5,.,CASTAKGFSGNTIYF,TGTGCCAGCACCGCTAAGGGGTTCTCTGGAAACACCATATATTTT
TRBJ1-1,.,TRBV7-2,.,CASSQGASGTEAFF,TGTGCCAGCAGCCAAGGGGCTAGCGGGACTGAAGCTTTCTTT
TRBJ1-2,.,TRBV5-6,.,CASTLGGPYGYTF,TGTGCCAGCACCCTCGGGGGCCCCTATGGCTACACCTTC
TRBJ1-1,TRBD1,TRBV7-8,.,CASSRGTASAEAFF,TGTGCCAGCAGCCGTGGGACAGCGAGCGCTGAAGCTTTCTTT
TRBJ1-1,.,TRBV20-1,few,CSANDRMTEAFF,TGCAGTGCTAATGACAGGATGACTGAAGCTTTCTTT
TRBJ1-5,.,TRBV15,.,CATSGPGDQPQHF,TGTGCCACCAGCGGGCCGGGGGACCAGCCCCAGCATTTT
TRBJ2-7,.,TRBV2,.,CASIRAEVGEQYF,TGTGCCAGCATCAGGGCTGAGGTCGGGGAGCAGTACTTC
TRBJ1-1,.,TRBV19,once,CASSVEGRNTEAFF,TGTGCCAGTAGTGTGGAGGGCCGGAACACTGAAGCTTTCTTT
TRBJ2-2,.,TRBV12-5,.,CASGLDMKELFF,TGTGCTAGTGGTTTGGATATGAAGGAGCTGTTTTTT
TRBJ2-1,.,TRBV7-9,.,CASSLEGRGVDEQFF,TGTGCCAGCAGCTTAGAGGGCAGGGGTGTCGATGAGCAGTTCTTC
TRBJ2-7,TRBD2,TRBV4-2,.,CASSQEGLAGEGEQYF,TGTGCCAGCAGCCAAGAGGGACTAGCGGGAGAAGGTGAGCAGTACTTC
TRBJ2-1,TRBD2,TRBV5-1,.,CASSLTSGRRNEQFF,TGCGCCAGCAGCTTGACTAGCGGGAGACGGAATGAGCAGTTCTTC
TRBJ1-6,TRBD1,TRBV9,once,CASSGGQGSITSPLHF,TGTGCCAGCAGCGGCGGACAGGGGAGTATTACTTCACCCCTCCACTTT
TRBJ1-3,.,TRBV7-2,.,CASSFGSRGNTIYF,TGTGCCAGCAGCTTTGGGTCGCGGGGAAACACCATATATTTT
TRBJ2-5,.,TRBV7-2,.,CASSLVRQQETQYF,TGTGCCAGCAGCTTAGTCCGGCAACAAGAGACCCAGTACTTC
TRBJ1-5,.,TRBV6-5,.,CASREQSYQPQHF,TGTGCCAGCAGAGAGCAGTCTTATCAGCCCCAGCATTTT
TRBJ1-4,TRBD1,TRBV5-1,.,CASSRQGGEKLFF,TGCGCCAGCAGCCGACAGGGTGGCGAAAAACTGTTTTTT
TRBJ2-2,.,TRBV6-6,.,CASSPALPASGGELFF,TGTGCCAGCAGTCCCGCTCTGCCGGCGAGCGGCGGGGAGCTGTTTTTT
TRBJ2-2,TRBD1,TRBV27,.,CASSTTGGIVGELFF,TGTGCCAGCAGTACGACAGGGGGCATAGTCGGGGAGCTGTTTTTT
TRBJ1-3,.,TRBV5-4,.,CASSLPTGSGNTIYF,TGTGCCAGCAGCTTGCCTACAGGGTCTGGAAACACCATATATTTT
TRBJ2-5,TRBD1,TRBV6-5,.,CASSYPGQGQETQYF,TGTGCCAGCAGTTACCCCGGACAGGGCCAAGAGACCCAGTACTTC
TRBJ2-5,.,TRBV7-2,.,CASSAVGVATQYF,TGTGCCAGCAGCGCGGTTGGAGTAGCGACCCAGTACTTC
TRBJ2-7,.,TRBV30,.,CAWSAVQQGREQYF,TGTGCCTGGAGTGCGGTCCAACAGGGACGCGAGCAGTACTTC
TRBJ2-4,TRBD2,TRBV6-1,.,CASSEGLGLAGVAKNIQYF,TGTGCCAGCAGTGAAGGTTTAGGACTAGCGGGCGTAGCCAAAAACATTCAGTACTTC
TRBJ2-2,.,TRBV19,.,CASGASLYTGELFF,TGTGCCAGTGGGGCTAGCCTATACACCGGGGAGCTGTTTTTT
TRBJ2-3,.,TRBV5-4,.,CASSLFQSQTDTQYF,TGTGCCAGCAGCTTGTTTCAAAGTCAGACAGATACGCAGTATTTT
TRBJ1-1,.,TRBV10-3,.,CAISESAREAFF,TGTGCCATCAGTGAGTCGGCCAGGGAGGCTTTCTTT
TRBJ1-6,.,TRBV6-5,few,CASSYSDSPLHF,TGTGCCAGCAGTTACTCGGATTCACCCCTCCACTTT
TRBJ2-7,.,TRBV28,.,CASSPTLEVVGQYEQYF,TGTGCCAGCAGTCCTACCCTCGAGGTAGTCGGGCAGTACGAGCAGTACTTC
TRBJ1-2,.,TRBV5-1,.,CASSLGMAGFGYTF,TGCGCCAGCAGCTTAGGTATGGCGGGCTTTGGCTACACCTTC
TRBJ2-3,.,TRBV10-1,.,CASSASDGFTDTQYF,TGCGCCAGCAGTGCATCCGACGGCTTCACAGATACGCAGTATTTT
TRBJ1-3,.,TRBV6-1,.,CASSEALEGNTIYF,TGTGCCAGCAGTGAAGCCCTGGAGGGAAACACCATATATTTT
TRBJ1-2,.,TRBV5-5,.,CASSLPADGYTF,TGTGCCAGCAGCTTGCCCGCGGATGGCTACACCTTC
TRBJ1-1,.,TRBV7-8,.,CASSFRDMLNTEAFF,TGTGCCAGCAGCTTTAGGGACATGCTGAACACTGAAGCTTTCTTT
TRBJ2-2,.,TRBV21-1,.,CASSKGGGTITVTGELFF,TGTGCCAGCAGCAAAGGGGGAGGGACAATTACAGTCACCGGGGAGCTGTTTTTT